This T cell receptor (beta chain) emerged from a study of shared clonotypes between healthy human individuals. Sequencing was performed with immunoSEQ multiplex PCR; in TCRdb, only in-frame clones are kept and a portion is missing. The sample holds under 1,900,000 clones; 98% are singletons and the top ten take approximately 0.4%. Germline V gene sequence: CDR1 MNHEY, CDR2 SVGAGI. The CDR3 is made up of 12 amino acids. V shed 6 bases, J shed 5 bases, and the junction held 1 base outside the gene matches. V usage is TRBV6-5 and J usage is TRBJ2-5, with 9 positions matching TRBD1. This TCR was recovered from a man aged 30 to 39 in good health. The source material was naive CD4+ T cells sorted from blood. Stated subset: CD45RA+ positively selected. The CDR3 region is CASRQGAETQYF. CDR3 DNA: TGTGCCAGCAGACAGGGGGCCGAGACCCAGTACTTC.